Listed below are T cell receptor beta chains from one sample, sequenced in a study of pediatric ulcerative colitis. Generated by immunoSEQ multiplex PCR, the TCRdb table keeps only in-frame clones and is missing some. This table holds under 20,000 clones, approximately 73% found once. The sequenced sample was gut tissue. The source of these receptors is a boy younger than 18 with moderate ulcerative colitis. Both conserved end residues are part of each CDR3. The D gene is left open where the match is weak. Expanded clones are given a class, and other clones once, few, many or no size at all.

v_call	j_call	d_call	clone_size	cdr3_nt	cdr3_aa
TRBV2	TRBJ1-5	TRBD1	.	TGTGCCAGCAGCGGGACAGGGGGAAGAATTCAGCCCCAGCATTTT	CASSGTGGRIQPQHF
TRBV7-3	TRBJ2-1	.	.	TGTGCCAGCAGCTTGACTAGGTACAATGAGCAGTTCTTC	CASSLTRYNEQFF
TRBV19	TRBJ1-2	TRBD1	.	TGTGCCAGTAGTAAAACCGGGACAGGGTTCTATGGCTACACCTTC	CASSKTGTGFYGYTF
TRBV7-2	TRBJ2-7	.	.	TGTGCCAGCAGCGGCAGGGTGTCCTACGAGCAGTACTTC	CASSGRVSYEQYF
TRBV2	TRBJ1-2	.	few	TGTGCCAGCAGCCAAGCAGTGAACTATGGCTACACCTTC	CASSQAVNYGYTF
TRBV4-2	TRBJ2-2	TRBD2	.	TGTGCCAGCAGCCAAGATGCAACTAGCGGGGGACCCACCGGGGAGCTGTTTTTT	CASSQDATSGGPTGELFF
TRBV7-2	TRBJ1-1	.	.	TGTGCCAGCAGCGGGCTTGTTGGTACTGAAGCTTTCTTT	CASSGLVGTEAFF
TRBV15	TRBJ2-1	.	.	TGTGCCACCAGCCCCCCGGGAGTCAGGGGGGCAAGCAATGAGCAGTTCTTC	CATSPPGVRGASNEQFF
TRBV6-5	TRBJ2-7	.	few	TGTGCCAGCTACGGGACATTAACCTACGAGCAGTACTTC	CASYGTLTYEQYF
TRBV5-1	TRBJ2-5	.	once	TGCGCCAGCAGCTTCCAACAGGGTCAAGAGACCCAGTACTTC	CASSFQQGQETQYF
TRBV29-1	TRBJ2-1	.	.	TGCAGCGTTGGCAGATACAATGAGCAGTTCTTC	CSVGRYNEQFF
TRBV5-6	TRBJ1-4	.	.	TGTGCCAGCAGCCTGCCTCCCGGGACACGTAATGAAAAACTGTTTTTT	CASSLPPGTRNEKLFF
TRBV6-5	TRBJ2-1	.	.	TGTGCCAGCAGTTACATGCGGGGCGGGTTTTTCAATGAGCAGTTCTTC	CASSYMRGGFFNEQFF